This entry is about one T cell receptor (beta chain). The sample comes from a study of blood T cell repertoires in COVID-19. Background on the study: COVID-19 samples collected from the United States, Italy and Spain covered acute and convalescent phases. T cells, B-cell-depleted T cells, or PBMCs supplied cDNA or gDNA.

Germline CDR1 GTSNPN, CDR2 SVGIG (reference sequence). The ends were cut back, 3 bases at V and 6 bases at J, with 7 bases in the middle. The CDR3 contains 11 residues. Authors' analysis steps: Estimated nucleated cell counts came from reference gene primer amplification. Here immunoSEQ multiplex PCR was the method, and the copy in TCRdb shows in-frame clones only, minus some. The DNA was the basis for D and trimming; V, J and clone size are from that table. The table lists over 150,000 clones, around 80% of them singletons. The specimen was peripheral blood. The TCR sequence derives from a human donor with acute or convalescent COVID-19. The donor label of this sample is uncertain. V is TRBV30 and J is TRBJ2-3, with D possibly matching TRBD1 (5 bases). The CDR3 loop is CAWSWGDTQYF. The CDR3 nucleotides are TGTGCCTGGAGCTGGGGCGATACGCAGTATTTT. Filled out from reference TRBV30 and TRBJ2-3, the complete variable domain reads SQTIHQWPATLVQPVGSPLSLECTVEGTSNPNLYWYRQAAGRGLQLLFYSVGIGQISSEVPQNLSASRPQDRQFILSSKKLLLSDSGFYLCAWSWGDTQYFGPGTRLTVL.